This T cell receptor beta chain emerged from a study of cytomegalovirus exposure and HLA in healthy donors. Findings and limits, study-wide: Because they were indistinguishable, some V segments, including TRBV6-2 and TRBV6-3, were excluded. Investigators reported fewer than 200 TCR beta chains as tied to cytomegalovirus. The likely explanation for a cluster of highly shared sequence variants was sequencing artifact.

With respect to this clone: Its cognate antigen is unknown.

Primers included in the PCR were 60 Vbeta and 13 Jbeta primers. Measured with immunoSEQ multiplex PCR; TCRdb has only the in-frame clones, and not every one. This sample yields approximately 110,000 clones, of which about 60% are seen a single time; roughly 2.2% belongs to the top ten. The junction had 4 bases not matched to a gene; V was cut back by 1 base and J by 2 bases. CDR1 is SGHRS and CDR2 is YFSETQ in the germline V gene. CDR3 length equals 15 residues. This chain joins TRBV5-1 and TRBJ2-3, with 7 bases aligning to TRBD1. Sequencing was performed on PBMCs. The sequence was collected from a woman in her 30s in good health and CMV-seronegative. CDR3 loop: CASSLSGTDTDTQYF. The CDR3, as DNA: TGCGCCAGCAGCTTGTCGGGGACAGACACAGATACGCAGTATTTT.